Following are 8 T cell receptor beta chains from one sample sequenced in a study of blood T cell repertoires in COVID-19. The repertoire was sequenced with immunoSEQ multiplex PCR; TCRdb's copy has only in-frame clones and lacks some. The sample lists about 400,000 clones, 88% occurring once. Input material: PBMCs or T cells enriched from blood (not recorded which). These TCRs come from a woman between 40 and 55 years old with acute COVID-19.

There are a few counts of this clone. The V gene is TRBV5-1, the J gene TRBJ1-4, with D unclear. Germline CDR1 and CDR2: SGHRS and YFSETQ. The CDR3 sequence is 14 residues long. V gave up 0 bases and J gave up 7 bases, with 10 bases separating them. In DNA form, the CDR3 reads TGCGCCAGCAGCTTGGCCTCGGTCGGTGAAAAACTGTTTTTT. It yields the protein CASSLASVGEKLFF. The full variable domain, rest sourced from reference TRBV5-1 and TRBJ1-4, is KAGVTQTPRYLIKTRGQQVTLSCSPISGHRSVSWYQQTPGQGLQFLFEYFSETQRNKGNFPGRFSGRQFSNSRSEMNVSTLELGDSALYLCASSLASVGEKLFFGSGTQLSVL.

The chain combines TRBV19 with TRBJ1-5; TRBD1 agrees at 8 bases. In germline, CDR1 is LNHDA, CDR2 SQIVND (reference sequence). The ends lost 4 bases at V and 4 bases at J; junction bases unmatched: 0. The CDR3 consists of 13 residues. This chain's CDR3 is CASSNRGNQPQHF. The CDR3 nucleotides are TGTGCCAGTAGTAACAGGGGGAATCAGCCCCAGCATTTT.

This chain connects TRBV12-5 to TRBJ1-3; the D is unclear. The V and J ends lost 5 bases and 0 bases respectively, with 14 bases between them. Germline CDR1 and CDR2: LGHNT and FRNRAP. This CDR3 has 16 amino acids. CDR3 sequence reads: CASGRDPYYSGNTIYF. The DNA of the CDR3 is TGTGCTAGTGGTCGGGATCCTTATTACTCTGGAAACACCATATATTTT. Filled out from reference TRBV12-5 and TRBJ1-3, the complete variable domain reads DARVTQTPRHKVTEMGQEVTMRCQPILGHNTVFWYRQTMMQGLELLAYFRNRAPLDDSGMPKDRFSAEMPDATLATLKIQPSEPRDSAVYFCASGRDPYYSGNTIYFGEGSWLTVV.

The chain joins TRBV30 to TRBJ1-1; a possible D gene is TRBD1 (5 bases). V was trimmed by 2 bases and J by 1 base, leaving 8 bases between them. Germline V gives CDR1 GTSNPN, CDR2 SVGIG (reference sequence). CDR3 length: 13 residues. CDR3 bases: TGTGCCTGGAGTCAGGGATGGAACACTGAAGCTTTCTTT. Protein product: CAWSQGWNTEAFF.

V gene TRBV11-2 combines with J gene TRBJ1-3; D is perhaps TRBD1 (5 bases). CDR1 and CDR2 from the germline V gene are SGHAT and FQNNGV. The V end was cut by 5 bases, the J end by 2 bases, with 13 bases between. This CDR3 is 15 amino acids long. CDR3 sequence (DNA): TGTGCCAGCAGCCCCCAGGGCCTCACTGGAAACACCATATATTTT. This gives the protein CASSPQGLTGNTIYF.

The genes are TRBV6-6 and TRBJ1-2; 8 bases align to TRBD1. CDR3 size: 14 residues. The V gene end was trimmed by 7 bases and the J gene end by 8 bases; junction bases not matched to a gene: 12. In germline, CDR1 is MNHNY, CDR2 SVGAGI (reference sequence). CDR3 sequence reads: CASTPLQGAGGYTF. CDR3 DNA: TGTGCCAGCACTCCTCTCCAGGGGGCTGGGGGCTACACCTTC.

The gene calls are TRBV4-1 and TRBJ2-2; 13 bases are a match to TRBD2. V trimming: 0 bases; J trimming: 2 bases; junction bases outside the gene matches: 6. Germline V gene lookup returns CDR1 MGHRA and CDR2 YSYEKL. The CDR3 spans 19 residues. CDR3 amino acids: CASSQDRTSGGVNTGELFF. DNA of the CDR3: TGCGCCAGCAGCCAAGATCGAACTAGCGGGGGGGTTAACACCGGGGAGCTGTTTTTT.

The chain is built from TRBV10-1 and TRBJ1-5; 9 positions agree with TRBD1. This CDR3 contains 11 residues. CDR1 and CDR2 (germline): WNHNN, SYGVQD (reference sequence). J lost 14 bases, V lost 8 bases, and 7 bases had no gene match. The CDR3 region has the DNA TGCGCCAGCGGGGCCGACAGGGGGGAGCATTTT. This codes for CASGADRGEHF.